This T cell receptor beta chain was observed in a study of identical twins. General study findings and limits: While abundant cord blood beta clonotypes carried fewer insertions, memory repertoires showed no such pattern. Conclusions leaned on cross-sectional statistical analysis and did not track the same donors over time.

The CDR3 spans 16 residues. Deletions cut 5 bases from V and 2 bases from J, with 16 bases between. Germline loops: CDR1 MDHEN, CDR2 SYDVKM. TCRdb passed the 5' RACE reads through MiXCR, listing each CDR3 protein once. The top ten hold more than 2% of the sample, which has around 280,000 distinct CDR3 sequences, approximately 8.5% seen once. In this sample, this clonotype turned up many times. Its antigen is not known. These data are also associated with another study on yellow fever vaccine responses in identical twins. That work adds: Twin vaccine T cell responses reportedly seemed partly convergent, partly personalized.

Source material: memory (CD45RO+) T cells sorted from blood. This chain links TRBV28 with TRBJ1-5, with a possible D match to TRBD1 (5 bases). This receptor was identified in a woman in her late teens or twenties in good health. The CDR3 is CASSTRGGKGNQPQHF. The CDR3 bases are TGTGCCAGCAGTACCCGGGGGGGTAAAGGCAATCAGCCCCAGCATTTT.